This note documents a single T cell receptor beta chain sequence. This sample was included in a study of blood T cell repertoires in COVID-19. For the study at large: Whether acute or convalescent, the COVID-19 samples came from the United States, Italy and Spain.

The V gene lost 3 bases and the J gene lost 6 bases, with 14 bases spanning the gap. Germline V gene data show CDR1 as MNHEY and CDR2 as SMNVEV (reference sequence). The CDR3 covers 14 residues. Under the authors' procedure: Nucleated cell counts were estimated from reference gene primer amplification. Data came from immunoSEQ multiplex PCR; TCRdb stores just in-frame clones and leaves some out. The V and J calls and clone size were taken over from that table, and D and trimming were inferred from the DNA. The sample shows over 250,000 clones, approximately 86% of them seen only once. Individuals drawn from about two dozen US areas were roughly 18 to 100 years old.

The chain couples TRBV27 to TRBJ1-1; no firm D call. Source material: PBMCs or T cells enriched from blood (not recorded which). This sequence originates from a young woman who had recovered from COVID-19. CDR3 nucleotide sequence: TGTGCCAGCAGTTTTGCCCCCCGGGATTCTGAAGCTTTCTTT. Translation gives CASSFAPRDSEAFF.